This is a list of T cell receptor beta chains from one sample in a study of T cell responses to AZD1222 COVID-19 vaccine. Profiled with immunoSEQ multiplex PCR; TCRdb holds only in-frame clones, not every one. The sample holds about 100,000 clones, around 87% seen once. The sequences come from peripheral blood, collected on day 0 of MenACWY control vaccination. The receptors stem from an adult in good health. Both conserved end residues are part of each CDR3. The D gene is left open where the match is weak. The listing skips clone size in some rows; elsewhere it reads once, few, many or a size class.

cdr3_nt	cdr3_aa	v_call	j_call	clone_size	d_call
TGTGCCAGCAGTTTACTCCGGGACAGGGGTCAGCCCCAGCATTTT	CASSLLRDRGQPQHF	TRBV28	TRBJ1-5	-	TRBD1
TGTGCCAGCAGTATACAGGGGGCAGTGAATTCACCCCTCCACTTT	CASSIQGAVNSPLHF	TRBV27	TRBJ1-6	-	TRBD1
TGTGCCATCCAACTACAGAGCTCCTACGAGCAGTACTTC	CAIQLQSSYEQYF	TRBV6-4	TRBJ2-7	-	-
TGTGCCAGCAGCTTAGCTATTGGGACAGGATATGGCTACACCTTC	CASSLAIGTGYGYTF	TRBV7-2	TRBJ1-2	few	TRBD1
TGTGCCGCAAGGGGGCCCTATAGCAATCAGCCCCAGCATTTT	CAARGPYSNQPQHF	TRBV28	TRBJ1-5	once	TRBD1
TGTGCCAGCTCACAGGGATCCGGACTAGCGGGTACCTCCTACGAGCAGTACTTC	CASSQGSGLAGTSYEQYF	TRBV18	TRBJ2-7	-	TRBD2
TGTGCCAGCAGTTACTCTTCTAGATTTCCCCACATTCAGTACTTC	CASSYSSRFPHIQYF	TRBV6-5	TRBJ2-4	-	-
TGCAGCGGCGGCAGGGGAGAGACCCAGTACTTC	CSGGRGETQYF	TRBV29-1	TRBJ2-5	-	-
TGTGCCTGGAGCCCGCGGGGCGGCTACACCTTC	CAWSPRGGYTF	TRBV30	TRBJ1-2	-	-
TGTGCCAGCAGTCCTCTGCGGGGTCGAGGCGGGACCAAAAACATTCAGTACTTC	CASSPLRGRGGTKNIQYF	TRBV28	TRBJ2-4	-	-
TGCGCCAGCAGCTTACGGATTATCAATTCACCCCTCCACTTT	CASSLRIINSPLHF	TRBV5-1	TRBJ1-6	-	-
TGTGCCAGCACCCGCAGTCGCAGTAGCAATCAGCCCCAGCATTTT	CASTRSRSSNQPQHF	TRBV28	TRBJ1-5	-	-
TGTGCCAGCAGCTTAGGCCCAGGGACAGGGGGTGGGCAGTTCTTC	CASSLGPGTGGGQFF	TRBV7-6	TRBJ2-1	few	TRBD1
TGTGCCAGCAGCGGGGTAGACTATGGCTACACCTTC	CASSGVDYGYTF	TRBV3-1/TRBV3-2	TRBJ1-2	-	-
TGTGCCAGCAGTCAGGACAGCCGGAATGAAAAACTGTTTTTT	CASSQDSRNEKLFF	TRBV28	TRBJ1-4	-	-
TGTGCCAGCAGCGTAGCTGGGGAGAACACTGAAGCTTTCTTT	CASSVAGENTEAFF	TRBV9	TRBJ1-1	once	-
TGTGCCAGCAGCTTAGTACAGGGAAGCGCCTATAATTCACCCCTCCACTTT	CASSLVQGSAYNSPLHF	TRBV7-2	TRBJ1-6	-	-
TGTGCCAGCTCACCAAGGGAGAATGAAAAACTGTTTTTT	CASSPRENEKLFF	TRBV18	TRBJ1-4	-	-
TGTGCCAGCAGCTTCGTGGGTGAAAAACTGTTTTTT	CASSFVGEKLFF	TRBV5-6	TRBJ1-4	once	-